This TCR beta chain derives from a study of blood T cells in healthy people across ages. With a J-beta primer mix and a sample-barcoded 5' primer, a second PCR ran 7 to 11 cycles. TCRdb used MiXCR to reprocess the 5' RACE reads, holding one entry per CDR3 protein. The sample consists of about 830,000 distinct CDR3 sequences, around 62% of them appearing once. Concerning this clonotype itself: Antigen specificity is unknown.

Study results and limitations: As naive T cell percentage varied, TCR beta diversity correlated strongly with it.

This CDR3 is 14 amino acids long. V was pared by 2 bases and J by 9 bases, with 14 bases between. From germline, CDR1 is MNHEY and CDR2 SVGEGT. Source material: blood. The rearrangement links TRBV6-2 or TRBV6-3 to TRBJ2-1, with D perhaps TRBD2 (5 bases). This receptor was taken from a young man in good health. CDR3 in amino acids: CASSYMGDAREQFF. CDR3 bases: TGTGCCAGCAGTTACATGGGAGATGCTCGTGAGCAGTTCTTC.